These T cell receptor beta chains were read from a single sample in a study of molecular identifiers for immune sequencing clone quantification. In TCRdb, the PCR reads were re-called with MiXCR into one record per CDR3 protein. The table has over 600,000 distinct CDR3 sequences, nearly 20% seen once. The sample comprised naive CD8+ T cells from blood, with Jurkat cell RNA spiked in. The origin of the receptors is a human donor in good health. Some libraries in this study had Jurkat cell RNA spiked in. Both conserved end residues are part of each CDR3. The order of the fields is CDR3 protein, V gene.

cdr3_aa: CASSSGLGSQPQHF
v_call: TRBV6-5

cdr3_aa: CASSFNMIMNTEAFF
v_call: TRBV13

cdr3_aa: CASSPSGGGQETQYF
v_call: TRBV7-9

cdr3_aa: CASSQGLAGGREETQYF
v_call: TRBV3-1

cdr3_aa: CSAAGGPSDTQYF
v_call: TRBV20-1

cdr3_aa: CASSQQGGASNEQFF
v_call: TRBV6-2/TRBV6-3

cdr3_aa: CSAIGLAGEVLERQYF
v_call: TRBV20-1

cdr3_aa: CASSFSLDRESTDTQYF
v_call: TRBV5-1

cdr3_aa: CASSLFYAAYGYTF
v_call: TRBV5-6

cdr3_aa: CASSQAAVLTGDYEQYF
v_call: TRBV4-1